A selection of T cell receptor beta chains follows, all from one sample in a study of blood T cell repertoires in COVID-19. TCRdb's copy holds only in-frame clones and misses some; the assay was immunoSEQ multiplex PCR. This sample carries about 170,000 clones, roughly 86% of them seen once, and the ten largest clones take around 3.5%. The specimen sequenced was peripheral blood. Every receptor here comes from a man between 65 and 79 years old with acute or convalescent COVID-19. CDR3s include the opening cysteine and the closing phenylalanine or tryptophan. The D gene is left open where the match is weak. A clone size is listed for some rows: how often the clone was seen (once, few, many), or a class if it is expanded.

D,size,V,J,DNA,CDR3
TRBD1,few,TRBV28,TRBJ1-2,TGTGCCAGCGGGACAGCGAACTATGGCTACACCTTC,CASGTANYGYTF
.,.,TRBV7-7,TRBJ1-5,TGTGCCAGCAGCTTAGCGCCCGACAGGTATAGCAATCAGCCCCAGCATTTT,CASSLAPDRYSNQPQHF
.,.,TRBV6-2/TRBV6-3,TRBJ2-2,TGTGCCAGCAGTTACCAGGGGCGCGACGGGGAGCTGTTTTTT,CASSYQGRDGELFF
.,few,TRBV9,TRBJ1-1,TGTGCCAGCAGCGTAGAGTGGCGGCCCGCTTTCTTT,CASSVEWRPAFF
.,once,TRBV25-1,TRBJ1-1,TGTGCCAGCAGAAGAGAGACTGAAGCTTTCTTT,CASRRETEAFF
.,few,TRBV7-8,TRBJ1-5,TGTGCCAGCAGCTTAGATCGCTTCCCAGGCAATCAGCCCCAGCATTTT,CASSLDRFPGNQPQHF
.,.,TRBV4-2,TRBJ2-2,TGTGCCAGCAGCCAAGGACGGGGGGCCGACACCGGGGAGCTGTTTTTT,CASSQGRGADTGELFF
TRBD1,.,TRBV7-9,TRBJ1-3,TGTGCCAGCAGCTACACAGGGGATGGAAACACCATATATTTT,CASSYTGDGNTIYF
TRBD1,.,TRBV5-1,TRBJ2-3,TGCGCCAGCAGACCTCCCGGGACAGGGGGAGATACGCAGTATTTT,CASRPPGTGGDTQYF
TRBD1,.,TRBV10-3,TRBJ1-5,TGTGCCATCAGTGCGGGACAGGCCCGTAATCAGCCCCAGCATTTT,CAISAGQARNQPQHF
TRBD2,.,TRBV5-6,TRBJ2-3,TGTGCCAGCAGCTCGGGGGGGTACGCAGATACGCAGTATTTT,CASSSGGYADTQYF
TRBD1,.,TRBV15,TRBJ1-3,TGTGCCACCAGCATCTCAGGAGGCAGGGGGTATGGAAACACCATATATTTT,CATSISGGRGYGNTIYF
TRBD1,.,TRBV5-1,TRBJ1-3,TGCGCCAGCAGCTTGGGGACAGGGGGTTCTGGAAACACCATATATTTT,CASSLGTGGSGNTIYF
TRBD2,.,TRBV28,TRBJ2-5,TGTGCCAGCAGTCGCGGACTAGCGGGGGGGGAAGAGACCCAGTACTTC,CASSRGLAGGEETQYF
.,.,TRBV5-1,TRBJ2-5,TGCGCCAGCAGCTTGGAAGCCGGGGGCCAAGAGACCCAGTACTTC,CASSLEAGGQETQYF
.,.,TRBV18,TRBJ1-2,TGTGCCAGCTCACCACGATCCAGGGAAGGCTACACCTTC,CASSPRSREGYTF
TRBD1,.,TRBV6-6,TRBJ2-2,TGTGCCAGCAGTCGACAGGGGCAGAACACCGGGGAGCTGTTTTTT,CASSRQGQNTGELFF
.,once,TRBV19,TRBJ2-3,TGTGCCAGTAGTCGACTCTCGGGCACAGATACGCAGTATTTT,CASSRLSGTDTQYF
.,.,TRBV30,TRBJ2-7,TGTGCCTGGATGCCCCAGGGCAGGTACTACTTC,CAWMPQGRYYF
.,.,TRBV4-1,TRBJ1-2,TGCGCCAGCAGCCAAGGTGTGCAGGGATATGGCTACACCTTC,CASSQGVQGYGYTF
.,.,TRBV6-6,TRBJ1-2,TGTGCCAGCGCTGCTTCGGACTATGGCTACACCTTC,CASAASDYGYTF
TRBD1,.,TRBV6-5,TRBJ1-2,TGTGCCAGCAGTCGGACAGGGGGGTATGGCTACACCTTC,CASSRTGGYGYTF
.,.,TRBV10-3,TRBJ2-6,TGTGCCATCAGTGAACAGGCGGCTGGGGCCAACGTCCTGACTTTC,CAISEQAAGANVLTF
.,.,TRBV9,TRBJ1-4,TGTGCCAGCAGCGTAGGGGAACAGGAGGGAGAAAAACTGTTTTTT,CASSVGEQEGEKLFF
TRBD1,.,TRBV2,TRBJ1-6,TGTGCCAGCGTTTGGGACAGGGAGAATTCACCCCTCCACTTT,CASVWDRENSPLHF
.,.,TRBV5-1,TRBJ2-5,TGCGCCAGCAGCTTGACCCAGGGTTCAGGGGAGACCCAGTACTTC,CASSLTQGSGETQYF
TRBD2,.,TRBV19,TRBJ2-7,TGTGCCAGTAGTAAACTAGCGGGAGGGCCCCACGAGCAGTACTTC,CASSKLAGGPHEQYF
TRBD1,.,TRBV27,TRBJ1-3,TGTGCCAGCAGTCCCACGACAGGGGGCACTGGAAACACCATATATTTT,CASSPTTGGTGNTIYF
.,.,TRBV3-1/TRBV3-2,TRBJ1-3,TGTGCCAGCAGCACAGGGACTGGAAACACCATATATTTT,CASSTGTGNTIYF
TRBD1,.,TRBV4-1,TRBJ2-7,TGCGCCAGCAGTCAGGGTCCAGGACAGGGCACCTACGAGCAGTACTTC,CASSQGPGQGTYEQYF
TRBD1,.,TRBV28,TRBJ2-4,TGTGCCAGCACCAAAGGACAGGGGGTCGCCAAAAACATTCAGTACTTC,CASTKGQGVAKNIQYF
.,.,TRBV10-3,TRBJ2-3,TGTGCCACCCGTGAAGCATCCGGGTCGGGCACAGATACGCAGTATTTT,CATREASGSGTDTQYF
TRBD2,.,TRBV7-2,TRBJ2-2,TGTGCCAGCAGCTTAGCGGGGGGGACCGGGGAGCTGTTTTTT,CASSLAGGTGELFF
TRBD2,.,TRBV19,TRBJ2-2,TGTGCCAGTAGCCAGCGCGGGAGGAACACCGGGGAGCTGTTTTTT,CASSQRGRNTGELFF
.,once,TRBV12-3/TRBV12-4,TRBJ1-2,TGTGCCAGCAGTTTATCCCCCCTAGGAGGCTACACCTTC,CASSLSPLGGYTF
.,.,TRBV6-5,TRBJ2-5,TGTGCCAGCAGTTGGCGCAGGGAAGAGACCCAGTACTTC,CASSWRREETQYF